This T cell receptor beta chain emerged from a study of CD8+CD57+ T cells in acquired aplastic anemia. Across the study: On average, healthy donors gave about 11 million reads for CD4+ cells.

In germline, CDR1 is ENHRY, CDR2 SYGVKD. The V and J ends lost 8 bases and 7 bases, in that order; junction bases with no gene match: 9. This CDR3 spans 14 amino acids. According to the study, genomic DNA was the template for TCR beta VDJ and CDR3 profiling. TCRdb reanalysed the reads using MiXCR and keeps one entry per CDR3 protein. Of about 190,000 distinct CDR3 sequences listed, roughly half are singletons. This receptor was identified in a human donor in good health, serving as a control. The sequenced sample consisted of sorted CD4+, CD8+, or CD8+CD57+ T cells (not recorded which) from PBMCs. The J gene is TRBJ2-1, the V gene TRBV10-3, with 9 bases aligning to TRBD2. The chain's CDR3 is CAIGGGGAGNEQFF. CDR3 sequence (DNA): TGTGCCATCGGTGGCGGGGGGGCCGGGAATGAGCAGTTCTTC.